The entry below gives a single T cell receptor beta chain sequence along with its context. Its antigen is still unknown. How the authors handled the data: ImmunoSEQ output held junction-only sequences without quality scores, so filtering differed. The repertoire was sequenced with immunoSEQ multiplex PCR; TCRdb's copy has only in-frame clones and lacks some. That table gives V, J and clone size, and the DNA gave D and trimming. The table shows just over 2,000,000 clones, with 85% to 95% occurring only once. The record originates from a study of shared clonotypes between healthy human individuals. Study observations and caveats: Some clonotypes were shared by all four sorted-subset donors, while others were not shared. The non-shared ones had lower generation probabilities than the shared ones.

Per germline, CDR1 SGHKS and CDR2 YYEKEE (reference sequence). This CDR3 spans 13 amino acids. V was clipped by 4 bases and J by 2 bases, with 9 bases between them. Healthy HIV-negative adults with no recent acute infections or vaccinations were recruited as donors. This clonotype originated in a young man in good health. Source material: naive CD4+ T cells sorted from blood. Noted subset: CD45RA+ positively selected. V and J are TRBV5-5 and TRBJ1-1; a weak D match, TRBD1 (5 bases). The CDR3 loop is CASSADSNTEAFF. The CDR3 nucleotides read TGTGCCAGCAGCGCCGACAGCAACACTGAAGCTTTCTTT.